This note documents a single T cell receptor (beta chain) sequence. Its target antigen remains unknown. The input lacks base qualities; no much larger clone sits a single base away. The immunoSEQ Assay, a bias-controlled multiplex PCR, was used to amplify TCRbeta CDR3 regions from genomic DNA. On the authors' methods: Within the assay, amplification of reference gene primers was used to estimate how many nucleated cells each sample contained. To quantify the absolute abundance of each unique TCRbeta CDR3 rearrangement, sequence reads were collapsed and filtered. For each sample, productive Simpson clonality was calculated as the square root of Simpson's diversity index across productive rearrangements. TCRdb took over this immuneACCESS table, retaining in-frame rearrangements with V and J assigned. Such tables are incomplete; in checked studies, under half of the missing clones stem from an unresolved V gene, and the remainder is unexplained. V, J and clone size are taken as reported in that table, and D and trimming were inferred from the DNA itself. The sample table records roughly 85,000 clones; around 74% of these occur just once. The ten largest clones represent 9.5% to 10% of the sample.

From V the trimming removes 4 bases and from J it removes 4 bases, while the gene matches leave 4 bases of the junction unaccounted for. For CDR1 and CDR2, the germline V gene lists SGHRS and YFSETQ. Its CDR3 holds 16 amino acids, cysteine through phenylalanine. Left in the record is the CDR3 DNA by itself, 48 bases read in frame from the first base. The data were taken from a study of blood T cell repertoires in COVID-19 (dated by TCRdb to about 2020). Study-level background: Collaborator samples came from the United States, Italy and Spain and covered acute and convalescent phases of COVID-19. The prospective study material was composed of cDNA or gDNA derived from T cells, B-cell-depleted T cells, or PBMCs. Subjects who had been exposed to COVID-19, were actively infected with it, or had recovered from it provided the deeply sampled blood TCRbeta repertoires that made up the dataset. The repertoires were made available in a free public database intended to serve as a resource for research on the immune response to SARS-CoV-2. The samples were drawn from the first 160 participants of the ongoing ImmuneRACE study and from more than 1,000 subjects provided by 6 global collaborators. Nearly every sample came with metadata listing a de-identified subject ID, COVID-19 status, age in years and sex. Where available, HLA class I and class II types were taken from metadata supplied by the sample provider and were not determined by assay-based typing. On the study overall, not on this receptor specifically: Clinical and demographic metadata were provided uncurated, with the amount varying by source and participant.

The collaborating institutions used their own protocols to collect whole blood in K2EDTA tubes. For TCRbeta analysis, collaborators shipped samples as frozen whole blood, isolated PBMCs, or DNA extracted from either of those sample types. The specimen sequenced was peripheral blood. The chain was built from TRBV5-1 and TRBJ2-2, with 13 junctional bases fitting TRBD2. This clonotype originated in a human donor in a cohort sampled during active COVID-19. In nucleotide form, the sequence is TGCGCCAGCAGCCGGGGGACTAGCGGGATCACCGGGGAGCTGTTTTTT. It encodes CASSRGTSGITGELFF.